The 9 T cell receptor beta chains below all came from one sample that was sequenced in a study of cytomegalovirus exposure and HLA in healthy donors. PCR used 60 Vbeta primers and 13 Jbeta primers. Some clones are missing from TCRdb's copy, which holds only in-frame ones; the method was immunoSEQ multiplex PCR. The sample lists roughly 200,000 clones, around 80% occurring once. Specimen: PBMCs. These TCRs come from a man in his fifties or sixties in good health and CMV-seronegative.

The gene calls are TRBV11-2 and TRBJ1-5, with D perhaps TRBD1 (5 bases). The CDR3 has 18 amino acids. Trimming removed 1 base at V and 3 bases at J, with 19 bases between. Germline lookup yields CDR1 SGHAT and CDR2 FQNNGV. CDR3 sequence reads: CASSLVWSAGKANQPQHF. For the CDR3, the DNA is TGTGCCAGCAGCTTAGTATGGTCCGCAGGGAAGGCCAATCAGCCCCAGCATTTT. Full variable domain (outside the CDR3, taken from reference TRBV11-2 and TRBJ1-5): EAGVAQSPRYKIIEKRQSVAFWCNPISGHATLYWYQQILGQGPKLLIQFQNNGVVDDSQLPKDRFSAERLKGVDSTLKIQPAKLEDSAVYLCASSLVWSAGKANQPQHFGDGTRLSIL.

This clone has only a few counts. CDR3 residues: CASMAAGANTEAFF. CDR3 in DNA: TGTGCCAGCATGGCGGCGGGAGCGAACACTGAAGCTTTCTTT. V is TRBV27 and J is TRBJ1-1; D gene unclear. The CDR3 consists of 14 residues. Germline V gene data show CDR1 as MNHEY and CDR2 as SMNVEV (reference sequence). The V end lost 7 bases, the J end lost 1 base, and 13 bases lay between the germline ends.

This clone came up a few times. CDR3 nucleotides: TGTGCCAGCAGTGACCAACGTACGGGGACATTGACTTTCTACGAGCAGTACTTC. This gives the protein CASSDQRTGTLTFYEQYF. The chain joins TRBV6-4 to TRBJ2-7; a possible D gene is TRBD1 (6 bases). The germline V gene has CDR1 MRHNA and CDR2 SNTAGT. Trimming took off 2 bases at V and 3 bases at J, with 23 bases between the two ends. The length of the CDR3 is 18 residues.

This clone was found once. The chain joins TRBV5-5 to TRBJ1-3; 9 bases match TRBD1. The CDR3 sequence is 15 residues long. Germline V gene lookup returns CDR1 SGHKS and CDR2 YYEKEE (reference sequence). J was trimmed by 4 bases and V by 4 bases; bases with no gene match: 6. CDR3 bases: TGTGCCAGCAGCGCTAGACAGGGGGACGGAAACACCATATATTTT. As protein: CASSARQGDGNTIYF.

This clone was recorded once. The rearrangement links TRBV5-6 to TRBJ1-5; 10 nucleotides agree with TRBD1. This CDR3 contains 15 residues. Per the germline V gene, CDR1 is SGHDT and CDR2 is YYEEEE. V was pared by 1 base and J by 8 bases, with 6 bases of the junction left unmatched. The CDR3 bases are TGTGCCAGCAGCTTGCTGGACAGGGGGAACGAGCCCCAGCATTTT. This sequence encodes CASSLLDRGNEPQHF.

This clone showed up just once. The chain is built from TRBV19 and TRBJ2-6; 7 bases fit TRBD1. J was trimmed by 1 base and V by 3 bases; bases with no gene match: 6. The CDR3 runs 17 residues. CDR1 and CDR2 (germline): LNHDA, SQIVND (reference sequence). The CDR3: CASSIEGALSGANVLTF. CDR3 nucleotide sequence: TGTGCCAGTAGTATCGAGGGGGCTCTGTCTGGGGCCAACGTCCTGACTTTC.

J is TRBJ2-7 and V is TRBV9, with 7 bases lining up with TRBD2. The CDR3 runs to 15 residues. V shed 0 bases and J 2 bases; nucleotides not matched to a gene: 5. Germline values: CDR1 SGDLS, CDR2 YYNGEE. CDR3 bases: TGTGCCAGCAGCGTAGGGGAGGGGAAGCCCTACGAGCAGTACTTC. Residues: CASSVGEGKPYEQYF.

The chain employs TRBV9 and TRBJ2-6; possibly TRBD2 for D (7 bases). The germline gives CDR1 SGDLS, CDR2 YYNGEE. The CDR3 loop spans 17 amino acids. Trimming left V 6 bases short and J 2 bases short, with 18 bases between. This chain's CDR3 is CASIIEGGGTGANVLTF. In DNA form, the CDR3 reads TGTGCCAGCATCATAGAGGGAGGGGGGACTGGGGCCAACGTCCTGACTTTC.

This clone occurred a few times. This CDR3 is CASSVRGSNEQFF. The CDR3 DNA reads as TGTGCCAGCTCTGTAAGGGGGAGTAATGAGCAGTTCTTC. The chain is built from TRBV6-4 and TRBJ2-1; D perhaps matches TRBD1 (6 bases). Germline V gives CDR1 MRHNA, CDR2 SNTAGT. The CDR3 has 13 amino acids. V was clipped by 8 bases and J by 7 bases, with 15 bases between them.